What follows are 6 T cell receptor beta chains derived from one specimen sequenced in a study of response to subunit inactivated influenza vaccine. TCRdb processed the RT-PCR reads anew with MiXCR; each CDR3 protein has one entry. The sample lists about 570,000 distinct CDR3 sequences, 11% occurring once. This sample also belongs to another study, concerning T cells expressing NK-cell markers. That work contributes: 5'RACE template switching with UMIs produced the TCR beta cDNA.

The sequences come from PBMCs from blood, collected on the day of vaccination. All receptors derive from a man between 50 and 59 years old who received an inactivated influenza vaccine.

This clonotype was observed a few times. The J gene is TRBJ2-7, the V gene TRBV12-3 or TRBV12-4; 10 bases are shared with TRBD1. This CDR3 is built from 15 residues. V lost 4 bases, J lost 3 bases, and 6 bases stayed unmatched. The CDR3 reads CASSSPDRGLYEQYF. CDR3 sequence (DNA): TGTGCCAGCAGTTCCCCCGACAGGGGGCTCTACGAGCAGTACTTC.

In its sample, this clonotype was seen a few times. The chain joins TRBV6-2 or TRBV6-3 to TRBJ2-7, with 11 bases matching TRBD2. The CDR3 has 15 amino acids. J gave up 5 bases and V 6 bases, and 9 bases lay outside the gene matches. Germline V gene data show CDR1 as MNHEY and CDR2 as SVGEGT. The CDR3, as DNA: TGTGCCAGCAGCCCACTAGCGGGAGAGACGGACGAGCAGTACTTC. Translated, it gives CASSPLAGETDEQYF.

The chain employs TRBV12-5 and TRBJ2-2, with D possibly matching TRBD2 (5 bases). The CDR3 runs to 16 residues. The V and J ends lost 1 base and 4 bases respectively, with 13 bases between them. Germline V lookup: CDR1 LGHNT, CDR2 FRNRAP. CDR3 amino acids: CASGLGSGSGTGELFF. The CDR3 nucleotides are TGTGCTAGTGGTTTGGGGTCGGGGTCGGGCACCGGGGAGCTGTTTTTT.

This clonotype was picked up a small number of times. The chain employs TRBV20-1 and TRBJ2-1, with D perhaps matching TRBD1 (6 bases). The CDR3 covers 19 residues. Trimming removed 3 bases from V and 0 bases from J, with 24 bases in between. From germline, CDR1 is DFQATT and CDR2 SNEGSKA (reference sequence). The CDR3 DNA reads TGCAGTGCTAGCCAGGGGTTTGGGGCCGCCTTAACCTCCTACAATGAGCAGTTCTTC. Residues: CSASQGFGAALTSYNEQFF.

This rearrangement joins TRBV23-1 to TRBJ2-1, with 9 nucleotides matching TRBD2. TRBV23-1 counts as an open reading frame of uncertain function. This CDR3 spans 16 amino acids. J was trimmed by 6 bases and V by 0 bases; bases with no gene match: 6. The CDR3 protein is CASSQSAGLAPNEQFF. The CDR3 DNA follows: TGCGCCAGCAGTCAATCGGCGGGACTAGCCCCCAATGAGCAGTTCTTC.

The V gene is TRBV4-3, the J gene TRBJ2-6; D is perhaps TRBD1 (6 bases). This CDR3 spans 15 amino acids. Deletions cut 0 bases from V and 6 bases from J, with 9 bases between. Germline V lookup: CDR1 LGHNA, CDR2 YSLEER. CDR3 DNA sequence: TGCGCCAGCAGCCAAGATACAGGGAAGGCCAACGTCCTGACTTTC. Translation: CASSQDTGKANVLTF.